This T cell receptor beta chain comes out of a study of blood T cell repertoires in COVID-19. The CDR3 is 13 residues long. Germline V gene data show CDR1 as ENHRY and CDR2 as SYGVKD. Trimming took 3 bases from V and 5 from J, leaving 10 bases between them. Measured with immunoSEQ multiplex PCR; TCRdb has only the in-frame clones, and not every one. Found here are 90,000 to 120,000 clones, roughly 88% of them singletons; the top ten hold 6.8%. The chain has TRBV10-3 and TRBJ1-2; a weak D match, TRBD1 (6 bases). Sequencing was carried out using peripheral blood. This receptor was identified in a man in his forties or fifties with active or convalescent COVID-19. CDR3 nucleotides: TGTGCCATCAGTGAAGGGGGTTTATATGGCTACACCTTC. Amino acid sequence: CAISEGGLYGYTF.